The T cell receptor beta chain under discussion was sequenced for a study of CD8+ T cells in alopecia areata. For the study at large: The drug, oral tofacitinib, was given to treated patients at 5 to 10 mg twice daily. A 6-month off-drug phase came after tofacitinib, which had lasted 6 to 18 months. Study-wide results and limits: Whereas mice showed it more clearly, TCR sharing across patients was murkier, possibly because of HLA.

The treatment denotes: oral pan-JAK inhibitor, 5-10 mg twice daily. The germline V gene has CDR1 SQVTM and CDR2 ANQGSEA. V gave up 1 base and J gave up 3 bases; unmatched junction bases: 6. The CDR3 is 15 residues long. cDNA prepared by RNA extraction and subsequent reverse transcription served as the template for sequencing. Profiling relied on immunoSEQ multiplex PCR, and the TCRdb table lists in-frame clones only, not all of them. Here the sample spans about 200,000 clones, around three fifths being singletons. About this clone: Its antigen is unidentified.

This chain connects TRBV29-1 to TRBJ1-2; TRBD1 agrees at 9 bases. The receptor's source is a human donor with alopecia areata. The specimen comprised CD4+ T cells sorted from blood, sampled at week 24, from a patient treated with tofacitinib. The CDR3 region has the DNA TGCAGCGTTGAAGGGGGGACAGGGACCGACTATGGCTACACCTTC. It yields the protein CSVEGGTGTDYGYTF.